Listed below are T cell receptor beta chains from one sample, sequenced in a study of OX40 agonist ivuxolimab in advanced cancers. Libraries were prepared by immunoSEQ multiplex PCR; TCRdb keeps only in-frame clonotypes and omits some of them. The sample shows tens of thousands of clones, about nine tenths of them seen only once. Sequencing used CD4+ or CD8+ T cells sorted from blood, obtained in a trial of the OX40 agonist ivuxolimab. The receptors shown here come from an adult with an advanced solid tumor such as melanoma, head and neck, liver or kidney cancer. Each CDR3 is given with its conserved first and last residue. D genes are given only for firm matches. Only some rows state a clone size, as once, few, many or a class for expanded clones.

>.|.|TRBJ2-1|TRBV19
CASNTRRENEQFF
TGTGCCAGTAACACACGCAGGGAAAATGAGCAGTTCTTC
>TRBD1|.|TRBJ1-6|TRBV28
CASTQTGSDSPLHF
TGTGCCAGCACCCAGACAGGGAGCGATTCACCCCTCCACTTT
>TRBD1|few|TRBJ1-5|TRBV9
CASSPTATGVQPQHF
TGTGCCAGCAGCCCAACGGCGACAGGGGTTCAGCCCCAGCATTTT
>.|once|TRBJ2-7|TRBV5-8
CASSLRVSRYEQYF
TGTGCCAGCAGCTTAAGGGTTTCCCGGTACGAGCAGTACTTC
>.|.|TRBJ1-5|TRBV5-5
CASSLEQSSNQPQHF
TGTGCCAGCAGCTTGGAACAGAGTAGCAATCAGCCCCAGCATTTT
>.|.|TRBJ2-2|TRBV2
CASRGREMTGELFF
TGTGCCAGCAGGGGTAGGGAAATGACCGGGGAGCTGTTTTTT
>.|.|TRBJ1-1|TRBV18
CASSPSGVTEAFF
TGTGCCAGCTCACCGTCCGGGGTTACTGAAGCTTTCTTT
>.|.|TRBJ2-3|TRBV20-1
CSAIWADTQYF
TGCAGTGCGATCTGGGCGGATACGCAGTATTTT
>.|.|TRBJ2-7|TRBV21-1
CASSKGDSSYEQYF
TGTGCCAGCAGCAAAGGAGACAGTTCCTACGAGCAGTACTTC
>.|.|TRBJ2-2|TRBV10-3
CAISESNAGELFF
TGTGCCATCAGTGAGTCGAACGCCGGGGAGCTGTTTTTT
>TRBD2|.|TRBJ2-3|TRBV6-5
CASSYLRGGYTDTQYF
TGTGCCAGCAGTTACCTCCGGGGGGGCTACACAGATACGCAGTATTTT
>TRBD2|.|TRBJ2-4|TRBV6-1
CASSATDRGRDIQYF
TGTGCCAGCAGTGCCACGGACCGGGGGAGGGACATTCAGTACTTC
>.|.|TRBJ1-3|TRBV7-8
CASSKVPSTGTGNTIYF
TGTGCCAGCAGCAAAGTGCCATCCACAGGGACTGGAAACACCATATATTTT
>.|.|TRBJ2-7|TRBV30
CAWSVLTYEQYF
TGTGCCTGGAGTGTACTTACCTACGAGCAGTACTTC
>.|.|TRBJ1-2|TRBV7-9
CASSFTGNYGYTF
TGTGCCAGCAGCTTCACAGGGAACTATGGCTACACCTTC
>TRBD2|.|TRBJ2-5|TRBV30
CAWSLAGGEETQYF
TGTGCCTGGTCACTAGCGGGGGGCGAGGAGACCCAGTACTTC
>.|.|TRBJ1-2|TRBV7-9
CASSLVGYGYTF
TGTGCCAGCAGCTTAGTAGGGTATGGCTACACCTTC
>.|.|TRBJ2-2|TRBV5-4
CASSSQGLGGELFF
TGTGCCAGCAGCTCCCAGGGACTCGGGGGGGAGCTGTTTTTT
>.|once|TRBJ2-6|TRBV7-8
CASSFTGANVLTF
TGTGCCAGCAGCTTCACTGGGGCCAACGTCCTGACTTTC
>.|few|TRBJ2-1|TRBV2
CASSESEQFF
TGTGCCAGCAGTGAAAGTGAGCAGTTCTTC
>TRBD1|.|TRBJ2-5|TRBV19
CASSRPPGQGARGETQYF
TGTGCCAGTAGCAGACCCCCGGGACAGGGGGCGCGGGGAGAGACCCAGTACTTC
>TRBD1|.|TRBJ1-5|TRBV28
CASSLYWTGSSNQPQHF
TGTGCCAGCAGTTTATATTGGACAGGGAGTAGCAATCAGCCCCAGCATTTT
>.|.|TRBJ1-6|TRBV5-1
CASSLESKNSPLHF
TGCGCCAGCAGCTTGGAGAGTAAAAATTCACCCCTCCACTTT
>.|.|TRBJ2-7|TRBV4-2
CASSQDISGASYEQYF
TGTGCCAGCAGCCAAGATATTTCGGGGGCTTCCTACGAGCAGTACTTC
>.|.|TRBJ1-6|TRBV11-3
CASSLGQGALHF
TGTGCCAGCAGCTTAGGCCAGGGAGCCCTCCACTTT
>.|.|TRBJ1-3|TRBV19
CASSIGGRDTIYF
TGTGCCAGTAGTATTGGGGGACGGGACACCATATATTTT
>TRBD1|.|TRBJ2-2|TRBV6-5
CASRDRTTGELFF
TGTGCCAGCAGGGACAGGACGACCGGGGAGCTGTTTTTT
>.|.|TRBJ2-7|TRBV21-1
CASSKEALVYEQYF
TGTGCCAGCAGCAAAGAGGCCTTAGTCTACGAGCAGTACTTC
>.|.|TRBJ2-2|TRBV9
CASSVGGDRLNTGELFF
TGTGCCAGCAGCGTAGGAGGGGATCGCTTAAACACCGGGGAGCTGTTTTTT
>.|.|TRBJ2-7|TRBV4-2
CASSPGAAPYEQYF
TGTGCCAGCAGCCCGGGAGCTGCCCCCTACGAGCAGTACTTC
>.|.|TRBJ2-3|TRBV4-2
CASSQEATAGLAVYTQYF
TGTGCCAGCAGCCAAGAGGCTACAGCAGGGCTAGCAGTATATACGCAGTATTTT
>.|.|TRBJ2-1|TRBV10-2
CATRRQDLPGHEQFF
TGCGCCACCAGACGACAGGACCTTCCGGGACATGAGCAGTTCTTC
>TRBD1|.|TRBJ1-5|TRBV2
CASSGQGFGNQPQHF
TGTGCCAGCAGTGGACAGGGGTTTGGCAATCAGCCCCAGCATTTT
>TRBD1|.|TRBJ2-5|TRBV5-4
CASSFPDRAGETQYF
TGTGCCAGCAGCTTCCCGGACAGGGCTGGGGAGACCCAGTACTTC
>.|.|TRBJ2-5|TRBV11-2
CASSLGGFGTQYF
TGTGCCAGCAGCCTAGGAGGGTTTGGGACCCAGTACTTC
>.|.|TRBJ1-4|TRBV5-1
CASSRDGTPNEKLFF
TGCGCCAGCAGCAGGGACGGGACACCCAATGAAAAACTGTTTTTT
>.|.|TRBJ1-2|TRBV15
CATSSNPGTGNYGYTF
TGTGCCACCAGCAGTAATCCAGGGACGGGCAACTATGGCTACACCTTC
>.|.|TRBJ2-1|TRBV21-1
CASTSRSRHNEQFF
TGTGCCAGCACCTCCCGTTCGAGGCACAATGAGCAGTTCTTC
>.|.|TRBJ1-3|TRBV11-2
CASSLPASTGNTIYF
TGTGCCAGCAGCTTACCCGCAAGTACTGGAAACACCATATATTTT
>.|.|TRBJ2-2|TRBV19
CASTRRDTNTGELFF
TGTGCCAGTACTAGACGGGACACCAACACCGGGGAGCTGTTTTTT
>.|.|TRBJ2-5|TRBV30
CAWNDGIQETQYF
TGTGCCTGGAACGACGGAATACAAGAGACCCAGTACTTC
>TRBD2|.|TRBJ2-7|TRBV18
CASSPAGLAAEQYF
TGTGCCAGCTCACCAGCGGGACTAGCGGCCGAGCAGTACTTC
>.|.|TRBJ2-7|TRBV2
CASSGGGGLGPYEQYF
TGTGCCAGCAGCGGAGGGGGGGGGTTGGGGCCCTACGAGCAGTACTTC
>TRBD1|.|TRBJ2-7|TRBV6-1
CASRRGGTGAHEQYF
TGTGCCAGCAGGAGAGGAGGGACAGGCGCGCACGAGCAGTACTTC
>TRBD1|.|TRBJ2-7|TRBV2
CASSKSRQGAWEQYF
TGTGCCAGCAGTAAGAGTAGACAGGGGGCGTGGGAGCAGTACTTC
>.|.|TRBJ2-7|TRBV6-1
CASSDNPVVYEQYF
TGTGCCAGCAGCGATAACCCGGTCGTCTACGAGCAGTACTTC
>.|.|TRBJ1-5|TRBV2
CASNRDNNQPQHF
TGTGCCAGCAACCGGGACAACAATCAGCCCCAGCATTTT
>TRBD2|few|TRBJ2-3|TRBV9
CASSVRSSGTTDTQYF
TGTGCCAGCAGCGTCCGATCTAGCGGGACAACAGATACGCAGTATTTT
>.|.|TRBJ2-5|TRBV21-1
CASSNGARGQTQYF
TGTGCCAGCAGCAATGGAGCCCGCGGACAGACCCAGTACTTC
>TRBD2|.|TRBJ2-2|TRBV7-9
CASRPSGSRTGELFF
TGTGCCAGCAGACCCAGCGGGAGTCGGACCGGGGAGCTGTTTTTT
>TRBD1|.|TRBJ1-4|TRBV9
CASSDHGQGREKLFF
TGTGCCAGCAGTGACCATGGACAGGGGAGGGAAAAACTGTTTTTT
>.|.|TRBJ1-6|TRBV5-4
CASSLGTGGNNSPLHF
TGTGCCAGCAGCTTGGGTACGGGGGGAAATAATTCACCCCTCCACTTT
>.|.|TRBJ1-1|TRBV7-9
CASSLAEAEKAFF
TGTGCCAGCAGCTTAGCAGAGGCAGAAAAAGCTTTCTTT
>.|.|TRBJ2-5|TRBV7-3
CASSLTSCSMRFRETQYF
TGTGCCAGCAGCTTAACTAGTTGTTCTATGAGGTTTCGGGAGACCCAGTACTTC
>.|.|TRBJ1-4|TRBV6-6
CASSEREKLFF
TGTGCCAGCAGTGAGAGAGAAAAACTGTTTTTT